These 9 T cell receptor beta chains were all obtained from the same sample, sequenced in a study of a mutant IDH1 vaccine in newly diagnosed glioma. The time point is: baseline, week 1 (first vaccination visit). Indicated treatment: pre-vaccination baseline after standard-of-care therapy. Sequencing was performed with immunoSEQ multiplex PCR; in TCRdb, only in-frame clones are kept and a portion is missing. The sample consists of over 45,000 clones, approximately 92% of them appearing once. Sequencing used PBMCs, obtained from a glioma patient treated with radiotherapy, temozolomide or both. These receptors came from a man over 45 with glioma.

The chain is built from TRBV19 and TRBJ1-1, with D possibly matching TRBD1 (6 bases). The CDR3 length is 14 residues. Trimming took 3 bases from V and 1 from J, leaving 9 bases between them. Germline CDR1 reads LNHDA; CDR2 reads SQIVND (reference sequence). CDR3 in amino acids: CASSIRGPNTEAFF. The CDR3 coding sequence is TGTGCCAGTAGTATCAGGGGCCCGAACACTGAAGCTTTCTTT.

This chain uses TRBV5-1 with TRBJ2-1, with D perhaps given as TRBD1 or TRBD2 (5 bases each). This CDR3 has 15 amino acids. Germline V CDR1 and CDR2: SGHRS, YFSETQ. V dropped 0 bases and J dropped 8 bases, with 15 bases sitting between them. Here the CDR3 reads CASSLAGTKGDEQFF. The CDR3 DNA sequence: TGCGCCAGCAGCTTGGCAGGGACGAAAGGGGATGAGCAGTTCTTC. The whole variable domain, filled in from reference TRBV5-1 and TRBJ2-1, reads KAGVTQTPRYLIKTRGQQVTLSCSPISGHRSVSWYQQTPGQGLQFLFEYFSETQRNKGNFPGRFSGRQFSNSRSEMNVSTLELGDSALYLCASSLAGTKGDEQFFGPGTRLTVL.

The sample holds a few counts of this clone. This chain uses TRBV4-2 with TRBJ2-7; TRBD2 agrees at 15 bases. The junction had 0 bases not matched to a gene; V was cut back by 3 bases and J by 0 bases. This CDR3 comprises 16 residues. Germline-derived CDR1 and CDR2 are LGHNA and YNFKEQ. CDR3 DNA sequence: TGTGCCAGCAGCCAGGGACTAGCGGGGGGCTCCTACGAGCAGTACTTC. Amino acids: CASSQGLAGGSYEQYF.

The V gene is TRBV19, the J gene TRBJ1-3; no clear D gene. Germline CDR1 reads LNHDA; CDR2 reads SQIVND (reference sequence). Between the trimmed V and J ends, which lost 4 bases and 4 bases, there was a span of 14 bases. The CDR3 sequence is 15 residues long. The CDR3 region is CASSTRRGKGNTIYF. Here the CDR3 DNA reads TGTGCCAGTAGTACCCGACGGGGAAAAGGAAACACCATATATTTT.

The gene calls are TRBV29-1 and TRBJ1-1, with TRBD1 as a possible D gene (5 bases). CDR1 is SQVTM and CDR2 is ANQGSEA in the germline V gene. V was cut by 4 bases and J by 0 bases, with 12 bases left in between. The CDR3 sequence is 14 residues long. CDR3 sequence (DNA): TGCAGCGTTGGGCCGAGACAGCTGAACACTGAAGCTTTCTTT. Amino acid sequence: CSVGPRQLNTEAFF.

This sequence joins TRBV4-1 and TRBJ2-1; D possibly corresponds to TRBD1 (6 bases). Per the germline V gene, CDR1 is MGHRA and CDR2 is YSYEKL. The CDR3 spans 17 residues. Trimming shortened V by 2 bases and J by 0 bases, and 14 bases separated the two germline ends. CDR3 protein: CASSQSTGLISYNEQFF. CDR3 DNA sequence: TGCGCCAGCAGCCAATCTACAGGGCTAATCTCCTACAATGAGCAGTTCTTC.

This clone was seen a handful of times. The chain recombines TRBV6-1 with TRBJ2-1, with a tentative D call TRBD1 (6 bases). The length of the CDR3 is 14 residues. V lost 2 bases and J 4 bases, leaving 9 bases between the germline ends. Germline V gives CDR1 MNHNS, CDR2 SASEGT. The CDR3 nucleotides read TGTGCCAGCAGTGAACAGGGGACGTACAATGAGCAGTTCTTC. The encoded protein is CASSEQGTYNEQFF.

The gene calls are TRBV25-1 and TRBJ1-3; D is unresolved. Germline-derived CDR1 and CDR2 are MGHDK and SYGVNS. Trimming left V 4 bases short and J 3 bases short, with 10 bases between. This CDR3 region has 14 residues. The CDR3 region is CASSVAGGGNTIYF. CDR3 sequence (DNA): TGTGCCAGCAGTGTGGCGGGAGGTGGAAACACCATATATTTT. Combining the CDR3 with reference TRBV25-1 and TRBJ1-3 gives the whole variable domain EADIYQTPRYLVIGTGKKITLECSQTMGHDKMYWYQQDPGMELHLIHYSYGVNSTEKGDLSSESTVSRIRTEHFPLTLESARPSHTSQYLCASSVAGGGNTIYFGEGSWLTVV.

The chain links TRBV7-8 to TRBJ1-1; tentatively, D is TRBD1 (6 bases). The V end was cut by 6 bases, the J end by 2 bases, with 19 bases between. In germline, CDR1 is SGHVS, CDR2 FQNEAQ. CDR3 length equals 16 residues. CDR3 bases: TGTGCCAGCAGTAAAAGGGGGGGGTCTCGAAACACTGAAGCTTTCTTT. Translation gives CASSKRGGSRNTEAFF. Combining the CDR3 with reference TRBV7-8 and TRBJ1-1 gives the whole variable domain GAGVSQSPRYKVAKRGQDVALRCDPISGHVSLFWYQQALGQGPEFLTYFQNEAQLDKSGLPSDRFFAERPEGSVSTLKIQRTQQEDSAVYLCASSKRGGSRNTEAFFGQGTRLTVV.